The sequence of this T cell receptor beta chain was determined in a study of CXCR3-negative and CXCR3-positive naive CD8 T cells. Study-wide results and limits: Naive subsets did not differ in surface CD5, and the authors estimated TCR strength using properties of the TRB CDR3.

A word on this clonotype: The antigen is not known.

The CDR3 runs to 16 residues. Germline V CDR1 and CDR2: SGDLS, YYNGEE. The authors made the TRB cDNA libraries by 5' RACE using UMI labels. TCRdb reworked the 5' RACE reads into one entry per CDR3 protein, no DNA. In total, the table holds under 85,000 distinct CDR3 sequences. V and J are TRBV9 and TRBJ2-3; the TCRdb call, TRBD2, lacks DNA for checking. The sequence was obtained from a human donor in good health. Some clones in this sample may be carry-over from other donors' samples. The specimen sequenced was naive CXCR3- CD8+ T cells from blood. Subset described: CD45RO-CCR7+CD27+CD95- naive CD8+ T cells lacking CXCR3 (TNR3-). CDR3 sequence: CASSVGIAEGTDTQYF.